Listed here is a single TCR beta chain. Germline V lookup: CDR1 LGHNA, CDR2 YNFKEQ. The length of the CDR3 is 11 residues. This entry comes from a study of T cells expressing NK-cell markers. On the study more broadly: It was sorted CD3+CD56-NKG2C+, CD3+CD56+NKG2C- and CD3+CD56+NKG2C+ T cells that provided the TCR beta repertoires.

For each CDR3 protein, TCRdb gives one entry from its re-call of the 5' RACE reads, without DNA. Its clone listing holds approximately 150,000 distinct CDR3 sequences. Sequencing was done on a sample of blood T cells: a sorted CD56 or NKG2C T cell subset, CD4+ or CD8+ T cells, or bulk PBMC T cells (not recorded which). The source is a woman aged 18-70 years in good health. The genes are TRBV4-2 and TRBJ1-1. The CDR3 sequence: CASSRLEEAFF.